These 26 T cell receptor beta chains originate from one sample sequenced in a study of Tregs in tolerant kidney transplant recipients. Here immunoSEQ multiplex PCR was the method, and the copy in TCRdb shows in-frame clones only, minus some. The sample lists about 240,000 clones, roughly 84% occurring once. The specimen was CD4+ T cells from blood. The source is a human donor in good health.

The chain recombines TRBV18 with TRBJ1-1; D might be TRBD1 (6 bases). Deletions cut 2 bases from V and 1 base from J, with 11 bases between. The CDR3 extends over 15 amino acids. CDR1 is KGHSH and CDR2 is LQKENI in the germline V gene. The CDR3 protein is CASSPAGTRNTEAFF. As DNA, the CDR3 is TGTGCCAGCTCACCAGCCGGGACAAGGAACACTGAAGCTTTCTTT.

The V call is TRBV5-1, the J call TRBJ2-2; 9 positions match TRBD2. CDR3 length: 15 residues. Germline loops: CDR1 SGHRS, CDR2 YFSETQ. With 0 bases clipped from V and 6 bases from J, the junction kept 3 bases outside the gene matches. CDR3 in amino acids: CASSLGLAVPGELFF. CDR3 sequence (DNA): TGCGCCAGCAGCTTGGGACTAGCGGTCCCCGGGGAGCTGTTTTTT.

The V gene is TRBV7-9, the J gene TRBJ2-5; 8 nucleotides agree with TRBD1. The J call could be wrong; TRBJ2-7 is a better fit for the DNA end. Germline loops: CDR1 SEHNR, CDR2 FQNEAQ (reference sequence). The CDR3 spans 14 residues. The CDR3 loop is CASSLTGGYHEQYF. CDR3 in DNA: TGTGCCAGCAGCTTAACAGGGGGTTACCACGAGCAGTACTTC.

The CDR3: CASSTGQGSGYTF. DNA for the CDR3: TGTGCCAGCAGCACGGGACAGGGAAGCGGCTACACCTTC. This rearrangement joins TRBV6-1 to TRBJ1-2, with TRBD1 matching 9 bases. Germline assignment: CDR1 MNHNS and CDR2 SASEGT. The trim removed 6 bases at V and 8 bases at J, leaving 7 bases unmatched. The CDR3 spans 13 residues.

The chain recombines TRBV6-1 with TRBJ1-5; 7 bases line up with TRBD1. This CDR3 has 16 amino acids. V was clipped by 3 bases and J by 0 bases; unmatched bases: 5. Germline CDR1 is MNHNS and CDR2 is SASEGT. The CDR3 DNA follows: TGTGCCAGCAGTGACCGGGACAGTGATAGCAATCAGCCCCAGCATTTT. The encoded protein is CASSDRDSDSNQPQHF.

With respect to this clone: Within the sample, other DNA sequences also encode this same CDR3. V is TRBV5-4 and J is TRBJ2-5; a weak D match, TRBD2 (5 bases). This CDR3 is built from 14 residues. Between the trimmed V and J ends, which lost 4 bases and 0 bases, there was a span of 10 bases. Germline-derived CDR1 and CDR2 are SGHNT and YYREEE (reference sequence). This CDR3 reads CASSLWRDQETQYF. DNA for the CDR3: TGTGCCAGCAGCCTGTGGCGGGACCAAGAGACCCAGTACTTC.

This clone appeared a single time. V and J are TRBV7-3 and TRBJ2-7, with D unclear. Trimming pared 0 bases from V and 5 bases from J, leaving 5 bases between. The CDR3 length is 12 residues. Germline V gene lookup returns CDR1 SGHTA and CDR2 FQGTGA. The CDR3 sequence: CASSLTGNEQYF. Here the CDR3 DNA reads TGTGCCAGCAGCTTAACCGGAAACGAGCAGTACTTC. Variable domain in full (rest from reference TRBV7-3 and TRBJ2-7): GAGVSQTPSNKVTEKGKYVELRCDPISGHTALYWYRQSLGQGPEFLIYFQGTGAADDSGLPNDRFFAVRPEGSVSTLKIQRTERGDSAVYLCASSLTGNEQYFGPGTRLTVT.

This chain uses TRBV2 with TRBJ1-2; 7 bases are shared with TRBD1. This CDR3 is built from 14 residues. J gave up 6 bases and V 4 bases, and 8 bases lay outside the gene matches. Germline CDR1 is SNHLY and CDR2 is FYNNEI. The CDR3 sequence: CASSVVRGVNGYTF. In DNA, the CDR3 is TGTGCCAGCAGTGTAGTCAGGGGGGTCAATGGCTACACCTTC.

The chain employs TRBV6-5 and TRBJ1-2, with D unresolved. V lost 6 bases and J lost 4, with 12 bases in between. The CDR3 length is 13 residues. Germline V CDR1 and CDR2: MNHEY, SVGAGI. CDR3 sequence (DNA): TGTGCCAGCAGGGCAGGCTGGGCCTATGGCTACACCTTC. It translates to CASRAGWAYGYTF.

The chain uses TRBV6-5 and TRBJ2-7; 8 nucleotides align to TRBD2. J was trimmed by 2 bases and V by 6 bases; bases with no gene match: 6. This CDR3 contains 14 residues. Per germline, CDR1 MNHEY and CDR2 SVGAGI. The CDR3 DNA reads TGTGCCAGCAGGCCAGCGGGGGCAACCTACGAGCAGTACTTC. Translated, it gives CASRPAGATYEQYF.

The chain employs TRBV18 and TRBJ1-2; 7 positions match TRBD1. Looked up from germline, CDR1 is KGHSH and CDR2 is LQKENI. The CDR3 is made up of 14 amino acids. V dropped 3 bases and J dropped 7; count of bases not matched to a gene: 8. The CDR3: CASSPDRLRGGYTF. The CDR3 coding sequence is TGTGCCAGCTCACCGGACAGGTTGAGGGGTGGCTACACCTTC.

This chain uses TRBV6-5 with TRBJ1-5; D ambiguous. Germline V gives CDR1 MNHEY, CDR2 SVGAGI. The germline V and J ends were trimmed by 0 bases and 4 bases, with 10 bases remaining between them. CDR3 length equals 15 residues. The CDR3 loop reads CASSYSSSSNQPQHF. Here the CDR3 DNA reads TGTGCCAGCAGTTACTCGTCCTCAAGTAATCAGCCCCAGCATTTT.

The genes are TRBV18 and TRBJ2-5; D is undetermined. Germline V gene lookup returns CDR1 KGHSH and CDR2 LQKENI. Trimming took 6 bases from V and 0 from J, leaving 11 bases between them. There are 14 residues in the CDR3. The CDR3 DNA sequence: TGTGCCAGCTCTCTAAGGGCGTACCAAGAGACCCAGTACTTC. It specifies CASSLRAYQETQYF.

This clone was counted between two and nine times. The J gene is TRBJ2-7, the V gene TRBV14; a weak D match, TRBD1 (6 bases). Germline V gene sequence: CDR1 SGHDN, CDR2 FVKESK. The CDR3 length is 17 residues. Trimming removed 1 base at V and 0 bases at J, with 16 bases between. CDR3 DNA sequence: TGTGCCAGCAGCCAAGGGGGTATCCGGGACACCTCCTACGAGCAGTACTTC. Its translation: CASSQGGIRDTSYEQYF.

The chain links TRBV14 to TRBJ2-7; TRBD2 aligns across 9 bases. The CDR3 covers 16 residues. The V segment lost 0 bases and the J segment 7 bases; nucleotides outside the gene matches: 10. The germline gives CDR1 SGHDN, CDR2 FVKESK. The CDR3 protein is CASSQDRIAGVGEQYF. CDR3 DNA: TGTGCCAGCAGCCAAGATCGGATAGCGGGAGTGGGGGAGCAGTACTTC.

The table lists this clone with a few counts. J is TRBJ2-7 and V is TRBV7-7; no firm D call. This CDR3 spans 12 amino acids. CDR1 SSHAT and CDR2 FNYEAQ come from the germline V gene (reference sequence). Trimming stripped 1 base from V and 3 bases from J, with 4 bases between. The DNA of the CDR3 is TGTGCCAGCAGCTTAGGCAGCTACGAGCAGTACTTC. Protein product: CASSLGSYEQYF. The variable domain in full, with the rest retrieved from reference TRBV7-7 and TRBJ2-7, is GAGVSQSPRYKVTKRGQDVTLRCDPISSHATLYWYQQALGQGPEFLTYFNYEAQPDKSGLPSDRFSAERPEGSISTLTIQRTEQRDSAMYRCASSLGSYEQYFGPGTRLTVT.

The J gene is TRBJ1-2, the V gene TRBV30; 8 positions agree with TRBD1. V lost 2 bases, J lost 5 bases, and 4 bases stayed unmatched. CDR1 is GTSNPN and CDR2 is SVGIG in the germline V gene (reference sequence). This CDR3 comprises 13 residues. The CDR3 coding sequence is TGTGCCTGGAGTAGACAGGGGACTTATGGCTACACCTTC. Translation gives CAWSRQGTYGYTF.

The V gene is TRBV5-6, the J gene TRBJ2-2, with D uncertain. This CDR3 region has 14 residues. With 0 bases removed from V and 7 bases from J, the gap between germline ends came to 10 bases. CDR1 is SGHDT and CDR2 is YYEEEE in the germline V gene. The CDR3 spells CASSLEWGSGELFF. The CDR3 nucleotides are TGTGCCAGCAGCTTGGAGTGGGGTAGCGGGGAGCTGTTTTTT.

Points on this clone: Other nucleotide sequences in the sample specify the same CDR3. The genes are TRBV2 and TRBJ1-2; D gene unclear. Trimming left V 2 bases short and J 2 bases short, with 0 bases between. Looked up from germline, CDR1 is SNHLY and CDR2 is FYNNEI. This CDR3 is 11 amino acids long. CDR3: CASSENYGYTF. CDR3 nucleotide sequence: TGTGCCAGCAGTGAAAACTATGGCTACACCTTC.

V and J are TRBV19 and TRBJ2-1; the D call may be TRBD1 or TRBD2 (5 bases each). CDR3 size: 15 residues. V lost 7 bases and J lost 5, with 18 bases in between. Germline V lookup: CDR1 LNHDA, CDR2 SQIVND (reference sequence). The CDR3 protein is CASTSEGWANNEQFF. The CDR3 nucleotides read TGTGCCAGTACCTCCGAGGGGTGGGCGAACAATGAGCAGTTCTTC.

In DNA form, the CDR3 reads TGTGCCAGTCAGGGACTAGCGGGAGACAATGAGCAGTTCTTC. This gives the protein CASQGLAGDNEQFF. The chain uses TRBV18 and TRBJ2-1; TRBD2 aligns across 14 bases. The V gene's germline CDR1 is KGHSH and CDR2 LQKENI. After removal of 9 bases from V and 5 bases from J, the junction contained 3 bases not matched to a gene. The CDR3 totals 14 residues.

CDR3: CASSLGTHSTDTQYF. The CDR3 DNA is TGTGCCAGCAGCTTGGGGACTCATAGCACAGATACGCAGTATTTT. The chain employs TRBV5-4 and TRBJ2-3; possible D gene TRBD2, 5 bases. Trimming took 0 bases from V and 0 from J, leaving 8 bases between them. Germline loops: CDR1 SGHNT, CDR2 YYREEE (reference sequence). The CDR3 extends over 15 amino acids.

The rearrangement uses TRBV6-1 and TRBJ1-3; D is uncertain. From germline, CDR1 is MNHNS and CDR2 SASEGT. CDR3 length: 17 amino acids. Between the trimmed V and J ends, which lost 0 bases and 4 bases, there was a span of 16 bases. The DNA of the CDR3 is TGTGCCAGCAGTGAAGCGCTTTCCACACTTGGAGGAAACACCATATATTTT. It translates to CASSEALSTLGGNTIYF.

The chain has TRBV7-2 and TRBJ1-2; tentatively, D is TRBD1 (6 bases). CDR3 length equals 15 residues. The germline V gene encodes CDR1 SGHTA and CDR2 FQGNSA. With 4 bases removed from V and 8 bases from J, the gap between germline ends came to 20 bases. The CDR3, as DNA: TGTGCCAGCAGCTCCTACGGGGGCCTCACCCGCGGCTACACCTTC. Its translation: CASSSYGGLTRGYTF.

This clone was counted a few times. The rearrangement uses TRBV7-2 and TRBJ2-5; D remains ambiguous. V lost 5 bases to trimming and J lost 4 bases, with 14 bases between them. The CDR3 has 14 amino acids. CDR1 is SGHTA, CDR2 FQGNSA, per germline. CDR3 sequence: CASSTRARSETQYF. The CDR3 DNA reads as TGTGCCAGCAGCACCCGAGCCCGATCAGAGACCCAGTACTTC.

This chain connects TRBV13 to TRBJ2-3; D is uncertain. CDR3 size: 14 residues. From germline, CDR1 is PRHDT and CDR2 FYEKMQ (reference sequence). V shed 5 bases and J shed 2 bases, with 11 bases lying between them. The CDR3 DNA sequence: TGTGCCAGCAGCCCCCGGTCCTACACAGATACGCAGTATTTT. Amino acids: CASSPRSYTDTQYF. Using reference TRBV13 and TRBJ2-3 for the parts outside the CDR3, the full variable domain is AAGVIQSPRHLIKEKRETATLKCYPIPRHDTVYWYQQGPGQDPQFLISFYEKMQSDKGSIPDRFSAQQFSDYHSELNMSSLELGDSALYFCASSPRSYTDTQYFGPGTRLTVL.